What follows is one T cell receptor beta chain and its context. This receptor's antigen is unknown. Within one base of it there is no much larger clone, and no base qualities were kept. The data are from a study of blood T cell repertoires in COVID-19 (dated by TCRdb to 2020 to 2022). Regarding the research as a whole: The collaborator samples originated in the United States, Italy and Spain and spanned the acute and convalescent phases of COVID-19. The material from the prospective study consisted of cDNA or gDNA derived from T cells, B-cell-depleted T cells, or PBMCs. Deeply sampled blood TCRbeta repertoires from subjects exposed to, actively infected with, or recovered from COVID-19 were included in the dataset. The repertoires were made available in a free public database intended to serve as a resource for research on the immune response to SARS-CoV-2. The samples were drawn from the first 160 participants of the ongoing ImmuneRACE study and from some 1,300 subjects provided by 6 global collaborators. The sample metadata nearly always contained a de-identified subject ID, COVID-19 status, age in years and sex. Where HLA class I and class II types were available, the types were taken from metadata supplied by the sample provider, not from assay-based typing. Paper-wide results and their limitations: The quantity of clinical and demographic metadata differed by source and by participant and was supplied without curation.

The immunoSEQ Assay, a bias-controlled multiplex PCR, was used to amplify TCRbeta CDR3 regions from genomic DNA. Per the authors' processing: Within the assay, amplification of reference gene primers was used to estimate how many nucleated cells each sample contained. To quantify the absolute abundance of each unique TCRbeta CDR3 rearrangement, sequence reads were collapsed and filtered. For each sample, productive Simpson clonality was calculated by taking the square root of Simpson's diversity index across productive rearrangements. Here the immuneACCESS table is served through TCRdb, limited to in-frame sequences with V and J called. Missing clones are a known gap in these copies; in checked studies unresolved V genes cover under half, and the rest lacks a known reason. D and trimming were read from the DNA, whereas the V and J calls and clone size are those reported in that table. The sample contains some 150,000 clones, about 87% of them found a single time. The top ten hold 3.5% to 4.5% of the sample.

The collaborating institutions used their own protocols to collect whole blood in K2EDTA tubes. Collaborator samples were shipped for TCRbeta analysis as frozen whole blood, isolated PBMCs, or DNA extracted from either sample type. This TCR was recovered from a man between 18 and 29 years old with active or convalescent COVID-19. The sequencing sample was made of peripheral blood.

The CDR3 protein sequence reads: CASSTTPGGLGGYTF. The DNA sequence follows: TGTGCCAGCAGCACCACTCCGGGGGGGCTAGGTGGCTACACCTTC. The chain links TRBV11-2 with TRBJ1-2; the best D guess is TRBD1, with 6 bases matching. Via the germline V gene, CDR1 is SGHAT and CDR2 FQNNGV. The CDR3, from cysteine to phenylalanine, totals 15 residues. Only the CDR3 region is kept as DNA, spanning 45 bases read in frame from base 1. Between the V and J ends, shortened by 5 bases and 7 bases respectively, the junction contains 20 bases.